Below, 18 T cell receptor beta chains from the same sample are listed, as sequenced in a study of T cell responses to AZD1222 COVID-19 vaccine. Data came from immunoSEQ multiplex PCR; TCRdb stores just in-frame clones and leaves some out. The table has around 150,000 clones, roughly 90% seen once; the top ten hold roughly 5.5%. Source: peripheral blood, taken on day 0 of AZD1222 vaccination. The receptor source for this set is an adult in good health.

The gene calls are TRBV6-6 and TRBJ1-5, with unresolved D. There are 13 residues in the CDR3. CDR1 MNHNY and CDR2 SVGAGI come from the germline V gene (reference sequence). Between the trimmed V and J ends, which lost 0 bases and 4 bases, there was a span of 4 bases. This chain's CDR3 is CASSYSMNQPQHF. The CDR3 DNA follows: TGTGCCAGCAGTTACTCAATGAATCAGCCCCAGCATTTT.

In nucleotides, the CDR3 is TGTGCCAGCGCCGGGGAGATCAACACCGGGGAGCTGTTTTTT. Translated, it gives CASAGEINTGELFF. The chain links TRBV5-4 to TRBJ2-2; D might be TRBD2 (5 bases). V gave up 7 bases and J gave up 2 bases, with 12 bases separating them. The CDR3 is 14 amino acids. Germline V gives CDR1 SGHNT, CDR2 YYREEE (reference sequence). The full variable domain, its missing parts supplied by reference TRBV5-4 and TRBJ2-2, is ETGVTQSPTHLIKTRGQQVTLRCSSQSGHNTVSWYQQALGQGPQFIFQYYREEENGRGNFPPRFSGLQFPNYSSELNVNALELDDSALYLCASAGEINTGELFFGEGSRLTVL.

The rearrangement uses TRBV2 and TRBJ1-2; D not certain. This CDR3 region has 14 residues. The V end lost 5 bases, the J end lost 0 bases, and 10 bases lay between the germline ends. The germline V gene has CDR1 SNHLY and CDR2 FYNNEI. CDR3 protein: CASSKQEANYGYTF. DNA for the CDR3: TGTGCCAGCAGTAAACAAGAGGCTAACTATGGCTACACCTTC.

This chain uses TRBV6-6 with TRBJ2-1, with a tentative D call TRBD2 (7 bases). This CDR3 spans 13 amino acids. Looked up from germline, CDR1 is MNHNY and CDR2 is SVGAGI (reference sequence). V was cut by 5 bases and J by 9 bases, with 14 bases left in between. CDR3 in DNA: TGTGCCAGCAGTCCGACAGGCGGGGGTGAGCAGTTCTTC. It codes for CASSPTGGGEQFF.

The rearrangement uses TRBV3-1 (or the pseudogene TRBV3-2) and TRBJ2-5, with 8 bases aligning to TRBD2. This CDR3 region has 13 residues. The V gene's germline CDR1 is LGHDT and CDR2 YNNKEL (reference sequence). V was clipped by 4 bases and J by 3 bases; unmatched bases: 1. DNA for the CDR3: TGTGCCAGCAGCCCACTAGCGGAAGAGACCCAGTACTTC. This gives the protein CASSPLAEETQYF.

This clone was recorded a few times. V usage is TRBV4-3 and J usage is TRBJ2-3; D remains ambiguous. The CDR3 runs 13 residues. Germline CDR1 is LGHNA and CDR2 is YSLEER. The V and J ends lost 0 bases and 5 bases respectively, with 6 bases between them. This CDR3 is CASSQDLKDTQYF. In DNA form, the CDR3 reads TGCGCCAGCAGCCAAGATCTAAAAGATACGCAGTATTTT.

This clone came up once. The V gene is TRBV6-6, the J gene TRBJ1-2; possible D gene TRBD1, 5 bases. This CDR3 is built from 16 residues. V was shortened by 2 bases and J by 1 base, with 14 bases between the two germline ends. CDR1 and CDR2 (germline): MNHNY, SVGAGI (reference sequence). CDR3 region: CASSYPRQMGNYGYTF. The DNA of the CDR3 is TGTGCCAGCAGTTACCCGAGACAGATGGGTAACTATGGCTACACCTTC.

The chain uses TRBV7-2 and TRBJ2-3; perhaps D is TRBD1 or TRBD2 (6 bases each). CDR1 and CDR2 from the germline V gene are SGHTA and FQGNSA. Trimming left V 1 base short and J 6 bases short, with 8 bases between. The CDR3 is made up of 13 amino acids. Written as DNA, the CDR3 is TGTGCCAGCAGCTTAGTAGGGGGGGATACGCAGTATTTT. Protein product: CASSLVGGDTQYF. The variable domain in full, completed from reference TRBV7-2 and TRBJ2-3, reads GAGVSQSPSNKVTEKGKDVELRCDPISGHTALYWYRQSLGQGLEFLIYFQGNSAPDKSGLPSDRFSAERTGGSVSTLTIQRTQQEDSAVYLCASSLVGGDTQYFGPGTRLTVL.

This chain connects TRBV5-6 to TRBJ1-4, with D possibly TRBD1 on 5 matching bases. This CDR3 spans 16 amino acids. From germline, CDR1 is SGHDT and CDR2 YYEEEE. V lost 3 bases, J lost 0 bases, and 12 bases lay in between. The CDR3: CASSSSDSATNEKLFF. In DNA, the CDR3 is TGTGCCAGCAGCTCGTCCGACAGTGCAACTAATGAAAAACTGTTTTTT.

Only one count was recorded for this clone. The chain links TRBV2 to TRBJ2-7; TRBD1 or TRBD2 may be the D gene (7 bases each). CDR3 length: 16 amino acids. The germline CDR1 and CDR2 sequences are SNHLY and FYNNEI. The germline V and J ends were trimmed by 4 bases and 2 bases, with 18 bases remaining between them. The CDR3 DNA follows: TGTGCCAGCAGTGTTCCCAGGTCAGGGGGGGCCTACGAGCAGTACTTC. Its protein product is CASSVPRSGGAYEQYF.

This chain connects TRBV6-4 to TRBJ2-3; 8 bases map to TRBD2. CDR1 is MRHNA, CDR2 SNTAGT, per germline. The CDR3 runs 13 residues. V lost 2 bases, J lost 9 bases, and 4 bases stayed unmatched. The CDR3 is CASSDGASGTQYF. As DNA, the CDR3 is TGTGCCAGCAGTGACGGGGCTAGCGGGACGCAGTATTTT.

V and J are TRBV7-8 and TRBJ1-4; the match to TRBD1 covers 7 bases. Germline values: CDR1 SGHVS, CDR2 FQNEAQ. CDR3 size: 14 residues. J lost 8 bases, V lost 5 bases, and 8 bases had no gene match. The CDR3 DNA reads as TGTGCCAGCAGCCGAAACAGGGGTGGGGAAAAACTGTTTTTT. As protein: CASSRNRGGEKLFF.

This clone has just one count. The chain uses TRBV5-4 and TRBJ2-2, with 12 bases lining up with TRBD1. V shed 4 bases and J 4 bases; nucleotides not matched to a gene: 8. The CDR3 totals 17 residues. CDR1 and CDR2 from the germline V gene are SGHNT and YYREEE (reference sequence). CDR3 sequence (DNA): TGTGCCAGCAGCCGAGAGGGACAGGGGGCGATCACCGGGGAGCTGTTTTTT. It translates to CASSREGQGAITGELFF. The full variable domain, completed using reference TRBV5-4 and TRBJ2-2, is ETGVTQSPTHLIKTRGQQVTLRCSSQSGHNTVSWYQQALGQGPQFIFQYYREEENGRGNFPPRFSGLQFPNYSSELNVNALELDDSALYLCASSREGQGAITGELFFGEGSRLTVL.

This chain uses TRBV28 with TRBJ1-1; D ambiguous. The CDR3 totals 12 residues. Germline V gene sequence: CDR1 MDHEN, CDR2 SYDVKM. V was cut by 6 bases and J by 6 bases, with 11 bases left in between. The CDR3 spells CASREGVSEAFF. The CDR3 bases are TGTGCCAGCAGAGAAGGTGTCTCTGAAGCTTTCTTT.

The rearrangement links TRBV6-2 or TRBV6-3 to TRBJ1-1; unclear D gene. The germline CDR1 and CDR2 sequences are MNHEY and SVGEGT. Trimming removed 6 bases from V and 2 bases from J, with 19 bases in between. The CDR3 is 16 amino acids. DNA of the CDR3: TGTGCCAGCAGCTCCCTAAGTTCAGAACCCAACACTGAAGCTTTCTTT. Amino acid sequence: CASSSLSSEPNTEAFF.

The chain employs TRBV7-2 and TRBJ2-1; weak D call: TRBD1 (6 bases). Trimming pared 5 bases from V and 7 bases from J, leaving 21 bases between. In germline, CDR1 is SGHTA, CDR2 FQGNSA. There are 16 residues in the CDR3. The CDR3: CASSVPRGSYRNEQFF. The CDR3 DNA follows: TGTGCCAGCAGCGTCCCCAGGGGCAGTTATAGGAATGAGCAGTTCTTC. Combining the CDR3 with reference TRBV7-2 and TRBJ2-1 gives the whole variable domain GAGVSQSPSNKVTEKGKDVELRCDPISGHTALYWYRQSLGQGLEFLIYFQGNSAPDKSGLPSDRFSAERTGGSVSTLTIQRTQQEDSAVYLCASSVPRGSYRNEQFFGPGTRLTVL.

V gene TRBV5-4 combines with J gene TRBJ2-7; D perhaps matches TRBD2 (5 bases). The CDR3 spans 15 residues. CDR1 is SGHNT, CDR2 YYREEE, per germline (reference sequence). The V end lost 0 bases, the J end lost 3 bases, and 13 bases lay between the germline ends. The CDR3 protein is CASSLGLSSLYEQYF. For the CDR3, the DNA is TGTGCCAGCAGCTTGGGACTATCCTCCCTCTACGAGCAGTACTTC.

This chain joins TRBV4-1 and TRBJ2-1; 9 nucleotides align to TRBD2. CDR1 and CDR2 from the germline V gene are MGHRA and YSYEKL. This CDR3 has 15 amino acids. V was pared by 0 bases and J by 9 bases, with 6 bases of the junction left unmatched. The CDR3 DNA sequence: TGCGCCAGCAGCCAAGATCAAAGGACTAGCGCTGAGCAGTTCTTC. It codes for CASSQDQRTSAEQFF.